This T cell receptor beta chain appears in the sequencing data of a study of early T cells in non-severe SARS-CoV-2 infection. After removal of 6 bases from V and 8 bases from J, the junction contained 8 bases not matched to a gene. The CDR3 covers 13 residues. CDR1 is DFQATT and CDR2 is SNEGSKA in the germline V gene (reference sequence). Only a few counts were recorded for this clonotype. Each CDR3 protein is one row after TCRdb ran MiXCR on the 5' RACE reads. The sample yields 98,000 or so distinct CDR3 sequences, roughly 12% seen once. The rearrangement joins TRBV20-1 to TRBJ1-2, with TRBD1 matching over 11 bases. This sequence was found in an adult who was a healthcare worker with PCR-confirmed SARS-CoV-2 infection or an uninfected control (not recorded which). This sample comprised whole blood, obtained at baseline. The CDR3 region has the DNA TGCAGTGCCGACGCGGACAGGGGGCGCGGCTACACCTTC. Translating it yields CSADADRGRGYTF.